This TCR beta chain was recovered during a study of chemoradiotherapy in HPV16-positive cancers. Study information: Candidate HPV-specific clones and shared TCR motifs came from two HPV16-positive patients.

Details on this clone: The target antigen is unknown.

Looked up from germline, CDR1 is SNHLY and CDR2 is FYNNEI. With 10 bases removed from V and 0 bases from J, the gap between germline ends came to 13 bases. The CDR3 runs to 14 residues. Only in-frame clones appear in the TCRdb table, and some are missing; sequencing was by immunoSEQ multiplex PCR. The sample gives over 10,000 clones, 70% to 90% of which show up once; 5% to 6% is in the top ten. Whole-study results and caveats: For HPV16-positive patients, expanding HPV-responsive T cells associated with longer recurrence-free survival. Non-HPV-specific T cells did not expand in tumors during treatment, whereas candidate HPV-specific clones and E7-related motifs did.

Samples were taken several times over chemoradiotherapy. This TCR came from a human donor with HPV-associated anogenital cancer. The genes are TRBV2 and TRBJ1-5, with D unresolved. The sample was blood, taken from a patient who underwent chemoradiotherapy. In DNA form, the CDR3 reads TGTGCCACAAACAGATACCATAGCAATCAGCCCCAGCATTTT. Translation: CATNRYHSNQPQHF.